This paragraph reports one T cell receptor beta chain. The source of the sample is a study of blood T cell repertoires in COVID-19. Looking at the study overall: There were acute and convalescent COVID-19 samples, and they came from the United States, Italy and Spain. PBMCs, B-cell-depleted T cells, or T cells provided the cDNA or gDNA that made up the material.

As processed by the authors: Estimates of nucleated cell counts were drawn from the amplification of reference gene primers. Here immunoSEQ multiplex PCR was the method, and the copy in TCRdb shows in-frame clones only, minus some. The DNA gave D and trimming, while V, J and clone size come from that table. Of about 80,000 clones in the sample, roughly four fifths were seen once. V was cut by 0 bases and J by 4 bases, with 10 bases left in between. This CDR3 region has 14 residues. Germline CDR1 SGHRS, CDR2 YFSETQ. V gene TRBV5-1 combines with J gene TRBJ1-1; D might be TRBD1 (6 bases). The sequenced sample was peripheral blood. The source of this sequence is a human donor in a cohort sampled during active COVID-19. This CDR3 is CASSLGSTGTEAFF. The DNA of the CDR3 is TGCGCCAGCAGCTTGGGATCGACAGGCACTGAAGCTTTCTTT.